This T cell receptor (beta chain) was sequenced in a study of cytomegalovirus exposure and HLA in healthy donors. This CDR3 region has 12 residues. V dropped 8 bases and J dropped 8 bases, with 13 bases sitting between them. Germline values: CDR1 MNHEY, CDR2 SVGAGI. A word on this clone: What it recognizes is unknown.

It was with 60 Vbeta and 13 Jbeta primers that the PCR ran. The data were produced by immunoSEQ multiplex PCR, yet TCRdb's version contains in-frame clones alone and is incomplete. The sample includes 99,000 or so clones, more than 75% of them seen just once. Study-wide results and limits: Most observed TCR sequences were rare, whereas some public TCRs were detected in many donors. An analysis that was carried out later associated 16,000 or so TCR beta sequences with HLA alleles at 0.05 false discovery rate. An observed cluster of highly shared sequence variants was recorded as a likely sequencing artifact.

Sequencing was done on a sample of PBMCs. The chain links TRBV6-5 to TRBJ2-1; D uncertain. This receptor was taken from a woman younger than 35 in good health and CMV-seropositive. DNA of the CDR3: TGTGCCAGCTCCCTCAGGCCCGATGAGCAGTTCTTC. Its translation: CASSLRPDEQFF.